These 16 T cell receptor beta chains were all obtained from the same sample, sequenced in a study of T cell responses to AZD1222 COVID-19 vaccine. The table came from immunoSEQ multiplex PCR; TCRdb's copy has only in-frame clones and leaves some out. This table holds about 82,000 clones, roughly 90% found once. Sequenced material: peripheral blood, taken 28 days after the second AZD1222 dose. The receptors stem from an adult who received the AZD1222 COVID-19 vaccine.

The chain's CDR3 is CASSSEVGGISYEQYF. The DNA of the CDR3 is TGTGCCAGCAGTTCAGAAGTGGGCGGCATTTCCTACGAGCAGTACTTC. V usage is TRBV6-2 or TRBV6-3 and J usage is TRBJ2-7; no definite D call. Deletions cut 4 bases from V and 1 base from J, with 17 bases between. The germline V gene encodes CDR1 MNHEY and CDR2 SVGEGT. The CDR3 runs to 16 residues.

This chain connects TRBV11-3 to TRBJ1-2, with D possibly being TRBD1 (6 bases). Per the germline V gene, CDR1 is SGHNT and CDR2 is YENEEA. V gave up 4 bases and J gave up 1 base, with 13 bases separating them. This CDR3 is built from 15 residues. This CDR3 reads CASSSVGTFNYGYTF. The CDR3, as DNA: TGTGCCAGCAGCTCCGTTGGGACATTTAACTATGGCTACACCTTC.

The chain carries TRBV27 and TRBJ2-3; TRBD1 is a possible D gene (6 bases). Germline V gene lookup returns CDR1 MNHEY and CDR2 SMNVEV (reference sequence). With 2 bases removed from V and 2 bases from J, the gap between germline ends came to 23 bases. CDR3 length equals 19 residues. The CDR3 region is CASSLSQGSLILPTDTQYF. The CDR3 DNA sequence: TGTGCCAGCAGTTTAAGTCAGGGGAGCCTGATACTACCCACAGATACGCAGTATTTT.

The chain employs TRBV2 and TRBJ2-2; no reliable D call. The CDR3 consists of 13 residues. V was trimmed by 6 bases and J by 2 bases, leaving 7 bases between them. Germline CDR1 is SNHLY and CDR2 is FYNNEI. The CDR3, as DNA: TGTGCCAGCAGGTTGGCAAACACCGGGGAGCTGTTTTTT. Protein product: CASRLANTGELFF.

The gene calls are TRBV4-2 and TRBJ2-2, with TRBD2 as a possible D gene (6 bases). V was shortened by 1 base and J by 1 base, with 13 bases between the two germline ends. This CDR3 spans 17 amino acids. Germline-derived CDR1 and CDR2 are LGHNA and YNFKEQ. CDR3: CASSQVWTGENTGELFF. For the CDR3, the DNA is TGTGCCAGCAGCCAAGTATGGACGGGGGAGAACACCGGGGAGCTGTTTTTT.

This chain links TRBV6-2 or TRBV6-3 with TRBJ2-1; TRBD1 aligns across 7 bases. The germline gives CDR1 MNHEY, CDR2 SVGEGT. The CDR3 is 15 amino acids. The junction had 8 bases not matched to a gene; V was cut back by 7 bases and J by 2 bases. The DNA of the CDR3 is TGTGCCAGCACCCCCAGGGGGACCACCTACAATGAGCAGTTCTTC. Translating it yields CASTPRGTTYNEQFF.

The chain joins TRBV7-9 to TRBJ2-1; TRBD2 agrees at 7 bases. CDR1 and CDR2 (germline): SEHNR, FQNEAQ (reference sequence). The CDR3 spans 15 residues. Germline trimming cut 4 bases from V and 9 bases from J; bases unmatched to any gene: 12. The CDR3 nucleotides read TGTGCCAGCAGCTCACCAGGCGGGGGTAAACGTGAGCAGTTCTTC. Protein sequence: CASSSPGGGKREQFF.

V usage is TRBV30 and J usage is TRBJ1-6; TRBD1 might be the D (5 bases). This CDR3 has 13 residues. Trimming pared 3 bases from V and 3 bases from J, leaving 6 bases between. Germline CDR1 and CDR2: GTSNPN and SVGIG (reference sequence). The CDR3: CAWRGLYNSPLHF. The DNA for the CDR3 is TGTGCCTGGAGGGGACTCTATAATTCACCCCTCCACTTT. Variable domain in full (rest from reference TRBV30 and TRBJ1-6): SQTIHQWPATLVQPVGSPLSLECTVEGTSNPNLYWYRQAAGRGLQLLFYSVGIGQISSEVPQNLSASRPQDRQFILSSKKLLLSDSGFYLCAWRGLYNSPLHFGNGTRLTVT.

This rearrangement joins TRBV7-9 to TRBJ1-2, with 10 bases aligning to TRBD1. The CDR3 contains 14 residues. In germline, CDR1 is SEHNR, CDR2 FQNEAQ (reference sequence). Trimming cost V 5 bases and J 7 bases; bases outside gene matches: 7. The CDR3 bases are TGTGCCAGCAGCGTGATCGGGACAGGGGTTGGCTACACCTTC. This codes for CASSVIGTGVGYTF.

The rearrangement joins TRBV7-7 to TRBJ2-2; 8 nucleotides agree with TRBD1. The CDR3 runs to 14 residues. V lost 5 bases to trimming and J lost 6 bases; unmatched junction nucleotides: 5. Germline V gives CDR1 SSHAT, CDR2 FNYEAQ (reference sequence). The CDR3 protein is CASSLTQGAGELFF. Here the CDR3 DNA reads TGTGCCAGCAGCCTTACACAGGGGGCCGGGGAGCTGTTTTTT.

This sequence joins TRBV18 and TRBJ1-5, with D unresolved. Trimming cost V 3 bases and J 4 bases, with 13 bases left between them. The germline V gene has CDR1 KGHSH and CDR2 LQKENI. CDR3 size: 15 residues. CDR3 sequence reads: CASSPSGQKNQPQHF. The CDR3, as DNA: TGTGCCAGCTCACCCTCTGGCCAGAAAAATCAGCCCCAGCATTTT.

V and J are TRBV5-1 and TRBJ1-1; perhaps TRBD1 as D (5 bases). V lost 3 bases to trimming and J lost 5 bases, with 20 bases between them. The CDR3 length is 16 residues. Germline CDR1 SGHRS, CDR2 YFSETQ. CDR3 DNA: TGCGCCAGCAGCTGGGGAACAGGCCGCACGGGGACTGAAGCTTTCTTT. Amino acid sequence: CASSWGTGRTGTEAFF.

The genes are TRBV18 and TRBJ2-7; a weak D match, TRBD2 (6 bases). The CDR3 runs 14 residues. Germline V lookup: CDR1 KGHSH, CDR2 LQKENI. Trimming shortened V by 3 bases and J by 3 bases, and 12 bases separated the two germline ends. The CDR3 sequence: CASSPGLNVYEQYF. The CDR3, as DNA: TGTGCCAGCTCACCGGGACTCAATGTCTACGAGCAGTACTTC.

The V and J genes are TRBV11-2 and TRBJ1-1; D might be TRBD1 (6 bases). The germline gives CDR1 SGHAT, CDR2 FQNNGV. The CDR3 covers 13 residues. Trimming shortened V by 6 bases and J by 6 bases, and 14 bases separated the two germline ends. The CDR3 nucleotides are TGTGCCAGCAGTTCTTCAGGGGACGCTGAAGCTTTCTTT. Residues: CASSSSGDAEAFF.

The chain has TRBV28 and TRBJ1-5, with D perhaps matching TRBD1 (5 bases). In germline, CDR1 is MDHEN, CDR2 SYDVKM. Between the trimmed V and J ends, which lost 5 bases and 3 bases, there was a span of 17 bases. This CDR3 is 16 amino acids long. The CDR3 loop is CASSTLGGVNNQPQHF. The CDR3 bases are TGTGCCAGCAGTACCCTCGGAGGGGTTAACAATCAGCCCCAGCATTTT.

This clone was picked up one time. The V and J genes are TRBV3-1 (or the pseudogene TRBV3-2) and TRBJ1-2; 7 bases fit TRBD1. V trimming: 0 bases; J trimming: 4 bases; junction bases outside the gene matches: 2. Germline CDR1 LGHDT, CDR2 YNNKEL (reference sequence). The CDR3 loop spans 14 amino acids. Here the CDR3 reads CASSQDSGGYGYTF. In DNA, the CDR3 is TGTGCCAGCAGCCAAGATTCAGGGGGCTATGGCTACACCTTC.